One T cell receptor (beta chain) is described in this entry. This clone was counted a single time. The antigen it binds to is not known. No base qualities exist here, and no much larger clone lies one base off it. This entry belongs to a study of OX40 agonist ivuxolimab in advanced cancers. A note on the overall study: Ivuxolimab, which targeted the costimulatory receptor OX40 (CD134), was an agonistic, fully human IgG2 monoclonal antibody. Intravenous ivuxolimab was administered to patients every 2 weeks at six dose levels: 0.01, 0.1, 0.3, 1.5, 3 and 10 mg/kg. Of the roughly 53 patients in dose escalation, some 20 had hepatocellular carcinoma, some 15 had melanoma, 9 had renal cell carcinoma and 9 had head and neck cancer. In the dose-escalation cohort, 82.7% of patients were male, and the mean age was around 60 years, with a range of about 23 to 90. Prior anti-PD-1, anti-PD-L1 or anti-CTLA-4 therapy was permitted, and checkpoint inhibitors had been received by around 40% of dose-escalation patients. Partial responses occurred in three dose-escalation patients, of whom one had hepatocellular carcinoma and two had cutaneous melanoma. Peripheral TCRbeta sequencing aimed to test whether ivuxolimab altered TCR sequence diversity and caused clonal T-cell expansion. The monotherapy dose-escalation portion (N ≈ 56 patients) of the phase I ivuxolimab trial is reported in the paper. General findings and caveats noted by the study authors: In the 0.1-3.0 mg/kg groups, partial responders were among the patients with the lowest normalized peripheral clonal expansion, particularly in CD8+ T cells. The antigen specificity of the peripheral T cells that underwent clonal expansion was not determined. Low levels of normalized T-cell clonal expansion were also seen in some nonresponding patients. After ivuxolimab, more expanded clones were found on average in CD8+ T cells than in CD4+ T cells. Clonal expansion of both CD4+ and CD8+ blood T cells was observed from baseline to week 6 at doses 0.1 to 3.0 mg/kg.

Patients with autoimmune disease history or receiving systemic immunosuppression were excluded from the trial. Peripheral blood for TCR sequencing was collected from all dose cohorts at baseline, on cycle 4 day 1, and on cycle 7 day 1. The samples were taken from a phase I, first-in-human, multicenter, open-label dose-escalation trial of ivuxolimab. Adults with locally advanced or metastatic melanoma, renal cell, hepatocellular, or head and neck squamous cell carcinoma were enrolled in the trial. CD4+ and CD8+ T cells were sorted separately from peripheral blood before TCR sequencing. To sequence the TCRbeta CDR3 region, genomic DNA was isolated from the sorted cells. The immunoSEQ Assay was used for sequencing of TCRbeta CDR3 regions. The table was pulled from immuneACCESS by TCRdb, which kept in-frame rearrangements only. Such tables lose some clones; where checked, under half of the loss comes from unresolved V genes, and the rest has no known cause. In all, the sample holds about 68,000 clones, and roughly nine tenths of those were seen once. Of the sample, just over 0.3% falls within the top ten clones.

Looking up the germline V gene yields CDR1 SGHRS and CDR2 YFSETQ. Taken from cysteine to phenylalanine, the CDR3 has 12 residues. The sequence is cut down to CDR3 DNA, 36 bases in frame from base 1. V lost 6 bases and J lost 8 bases; the stretch between them is 12 bases long. In this chain, TRBV5-1 is recombined with TRBJ2-1; the D region is possibly TRBD1 or TRBD2, each matching across 6 bases. The clonotype comes from an adult with an advanced solid tumor such as melanoma, head and neck, liver or kidney cancer. The sample consisted of CD4+ or CD8+ T cells sorted from blood, taken in a trial of the OX40 agonist ivuxolimab. The nucleotides read TGCGCCAGCAAGCCGGGGGCCGATGAGCAGTTCTTC. Its coded protein is CASKPGADEQFF.